Listed below are T cell receptor beta chains from one sample, sequenced in a study of T cell repertoires in cytomegalovirus infection. TCRdb independently ran MiXCR on the reads; one entry per CDR3 protein. The sample lists approximately 730,000 distinct CDR3 sequences, approximately 33% occurring once. Their target antigens are unknown. This material consisted of cultured PBMCs, taken from culture after CMV antigen stimulation. These receptor sequences come from a human donor in good health (CMV status not recorded). Some clones in this sample may be carry-over from other donors' samples. Both conserved end residues are trimmed from each CDR3. Each record gives: V gene, CDR3 protein.

TRBV2 ASSDNGPSNQPQH
TRBV2 ATDRNEQF
TRBV7-2 ASSFSSALTDTQY
TRBV20-1 SAGPAGEDYEQY
TRBV29-1 SVGRGGRTGNEQF
TRBV7-9 ASSPSGQGRGSPLH
TRBV20-1 SADRGEETQY
TRBV12-3/TRBV12-4 ASKPGTNGDTQY
TRBV6-2/TRBV6-3 ASSYVARSLNTEAF
TRBV4-2 ASSQTRYNEQF
TRBV10-3 AISESGETQY
TRBV5-4 ASSDEVTRSTDTQY
TRBV2 ASSEDRVSQPQH
TRBV5-1 ASSLGVTGDRSYNSPLH
TRBV20-1 SARRDTNSPLH
TRBV7-8 ASRSLQDTEAF
TRBV7-8 ASSPTEGNEKLF
TRBV20-1 SARPSGGLPGELF
TRBV29-1 SVGGSYEQY
TRBV9 ASSVQPGELF